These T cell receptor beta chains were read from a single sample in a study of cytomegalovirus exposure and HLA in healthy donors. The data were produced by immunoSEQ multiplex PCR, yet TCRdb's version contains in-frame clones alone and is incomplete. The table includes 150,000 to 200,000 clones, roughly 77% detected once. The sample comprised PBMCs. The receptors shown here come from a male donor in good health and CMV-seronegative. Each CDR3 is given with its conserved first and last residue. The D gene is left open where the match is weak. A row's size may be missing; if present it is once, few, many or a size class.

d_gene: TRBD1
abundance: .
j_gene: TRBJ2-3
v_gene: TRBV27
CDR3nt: TGTGCCAGCAGTTTGACAGGGAATACGCAGTATTTT
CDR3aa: CASSLTGNTQYF

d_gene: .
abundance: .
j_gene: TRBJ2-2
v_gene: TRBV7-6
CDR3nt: TGTGCCAGCAGCTTTGCGTCGCTCGCGAACACCGGGGAGCTGTTTTTT
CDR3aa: CASSFASLANTGELFF

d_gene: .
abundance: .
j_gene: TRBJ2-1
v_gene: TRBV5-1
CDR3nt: TGCGCCAGCAGCTTGGCCGGTGGAGCCTACAATGAGCAGTTCTTC
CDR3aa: CASSLAGGAYNEQFF

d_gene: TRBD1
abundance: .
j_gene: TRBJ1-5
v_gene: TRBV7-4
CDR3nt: TGTGCCAGCAGCCCCCCCGGGACAGCCATAAATCAGCCCCAGCATTTT
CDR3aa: CASSPPGTAINQPQHF

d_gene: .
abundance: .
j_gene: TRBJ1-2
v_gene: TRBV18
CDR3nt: TGTGCCAGCTCACCACTCCAGGGAGGGAGTGGCTACACCTTC
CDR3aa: CASSPLQGGSGYTF

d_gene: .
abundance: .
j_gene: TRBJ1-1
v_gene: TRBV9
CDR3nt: TGTGCCAGCAGACCATCGAGAACCCGGGACACTGAAGCTTTCTTT
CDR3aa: CASRPSRTRDTEAFF

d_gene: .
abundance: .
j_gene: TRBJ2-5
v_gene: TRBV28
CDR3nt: TGTGCCAGCATCAGCGGAGGGGAGGAGACCCAGTACTTC
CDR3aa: CASISGGEETQYF

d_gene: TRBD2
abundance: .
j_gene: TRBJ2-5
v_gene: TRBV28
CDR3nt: TGTGCCAGCACCCTGTCCCCAGCGGGAGGGTTGGAGACCCAGTACTTC
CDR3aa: CASTLSPAGGLETQYF

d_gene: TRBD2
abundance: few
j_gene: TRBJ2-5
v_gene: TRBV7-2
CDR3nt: TGTGCCAGCAGCTTCGACGGGGGACTAGTGTGGCCCCAGTACTTC
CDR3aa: CASSFDGGLVWPQYF

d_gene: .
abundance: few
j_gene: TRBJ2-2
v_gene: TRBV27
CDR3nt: TGTGCCAGCAGAGGCGGGACTTCGACCACGAACACCGGGGAGCTGTTTTTT
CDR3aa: CASRGGTSTTNTGELFF

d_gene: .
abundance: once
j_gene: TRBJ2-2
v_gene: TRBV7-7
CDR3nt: TGTGCCAGCAGCGCCACTAACACCGGGGAGCTGTTTTTT
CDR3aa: CASSATNTGELFF

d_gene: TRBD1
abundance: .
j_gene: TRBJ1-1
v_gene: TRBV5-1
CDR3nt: TGCGCCAGCAGCCGGGACAGGGTTGGGCAAAACACTGAAGCTTTCTTT
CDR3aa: CASSRDRVGQNTEAFF

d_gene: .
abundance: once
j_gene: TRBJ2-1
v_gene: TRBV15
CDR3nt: TGTGCCACCAGCAGTAGAGCAGGGTTGGGCAATGAGCAGTTCTTC
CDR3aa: CATSSRAGLGNEQFF

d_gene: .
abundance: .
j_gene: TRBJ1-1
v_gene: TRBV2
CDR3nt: TGTGCCAGCGGGGGGGAAGTAGACGCTTTCTTT
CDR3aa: CASGGEVDAFF